Sequencing of this T cell receptor (beta chain) was carried out in a study of cytomegalovirus exposure and HLA in healthy donors. Here immunoSEQ multiplex PCR was the method, and the copy in TCRdb shows in-frame clones only, minus some. The repertoire consists of about 60,000 clones, with just under 95% occurring once and the leading ten covering 7%. This clone was detected only once. As yet, its antigen is unknown. Unmatched junction bases numbered 5, after V lost 1 base and J lost 2 bases. Germline CDR1 is MNHNS and CDR2 is SASEGT. This CDR3 spans 15 amino acids. Study-level points and caveats: The study flagged about 150 TCR beta chains as cytomegalovirus-associated. The classifier reportedly diagnosed cytomegalovirus status with high specificity and sensitivity. Researchers reported that a few CMV-associated chains were confirmed in vitro as CMV antigen-specific.

The chain uses TRBV6-1 and TRBJ2-7; 7 positions agree with TRBD2. This TCR was sampled from a young woman in good health and CMV-seropositive. The sample taken for sequencing was PBMCs. CDR3 nucleotide sequence: TGTGCCAGCAGTGAAGAGGGAGGGGCCCCCTACGAGCAGTACTTC. Translation: CASSEEGGAPYEQYF.